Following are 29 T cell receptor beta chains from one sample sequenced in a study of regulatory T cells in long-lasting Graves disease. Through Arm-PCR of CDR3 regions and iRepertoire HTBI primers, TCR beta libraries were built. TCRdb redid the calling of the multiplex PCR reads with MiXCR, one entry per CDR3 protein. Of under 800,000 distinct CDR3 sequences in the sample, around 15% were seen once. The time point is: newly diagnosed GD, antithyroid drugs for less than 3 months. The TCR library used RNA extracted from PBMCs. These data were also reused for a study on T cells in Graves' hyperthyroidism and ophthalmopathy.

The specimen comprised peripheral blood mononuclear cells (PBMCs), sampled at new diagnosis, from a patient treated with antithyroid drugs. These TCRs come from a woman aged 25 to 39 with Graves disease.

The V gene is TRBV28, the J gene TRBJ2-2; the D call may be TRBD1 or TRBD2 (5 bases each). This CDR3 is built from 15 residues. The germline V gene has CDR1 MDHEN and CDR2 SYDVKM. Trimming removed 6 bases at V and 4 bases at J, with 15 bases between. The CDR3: CASRSGAAGTGELFF. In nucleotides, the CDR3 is TGTGCCAGCAGGTCCGGGGCCGCGGGCACCGGGGAGCTGTTTTTT. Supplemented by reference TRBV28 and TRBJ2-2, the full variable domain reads DVKVTQSSRYLVKRTGEKVFLECVQDMDHENMFWYRQDPGLGLRLIYFSYDVKMKEKGDIPEGYSVSREKKERFSLILESASTNQTSMYLCASRSGAAGTGELFFGEGSRLTVL.

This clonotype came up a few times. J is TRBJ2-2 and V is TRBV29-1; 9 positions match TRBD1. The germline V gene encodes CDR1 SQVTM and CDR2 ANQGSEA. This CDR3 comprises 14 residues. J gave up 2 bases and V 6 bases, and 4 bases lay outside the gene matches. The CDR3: CSVRTGVNTGELFF. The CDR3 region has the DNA TGCAGCGTCCGGACAGGGGTAAACACCGGGGAGCTGTTTTTT.

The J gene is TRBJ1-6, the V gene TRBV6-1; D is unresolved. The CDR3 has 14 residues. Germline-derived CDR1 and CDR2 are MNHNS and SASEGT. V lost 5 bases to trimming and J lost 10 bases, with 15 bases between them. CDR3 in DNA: TGTGCCAGCAGTTACGGTCCTGCGGGGTCACCCCTCCACTTT. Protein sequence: CASSYGPAGSPLHF.

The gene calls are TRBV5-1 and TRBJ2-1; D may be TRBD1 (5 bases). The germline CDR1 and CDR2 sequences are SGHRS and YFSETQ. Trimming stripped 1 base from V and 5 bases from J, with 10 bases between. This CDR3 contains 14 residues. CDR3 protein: CASSLYRNDNEQFF. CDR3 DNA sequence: TGCGCCAGCAGCTTGTACAGGAACGACAATGAGCAGTTCTTC.

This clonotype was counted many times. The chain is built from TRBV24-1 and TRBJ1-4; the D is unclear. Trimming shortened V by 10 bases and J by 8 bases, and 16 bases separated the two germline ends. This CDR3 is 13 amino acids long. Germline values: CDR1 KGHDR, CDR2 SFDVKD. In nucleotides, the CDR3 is TGTGCCACTCGAGACGGACTCACCGAAAAACTGTTTTTT. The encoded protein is CATRDGLTEKLFF.

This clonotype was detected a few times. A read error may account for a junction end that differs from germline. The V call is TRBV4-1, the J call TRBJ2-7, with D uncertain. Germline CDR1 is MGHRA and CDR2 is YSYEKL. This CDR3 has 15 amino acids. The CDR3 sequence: CASSHEPSASYEQYF. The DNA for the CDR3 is TGTGCCAGCAGCCACGAACCCTCCGCCTCCTACGAGCAGTACTTC.

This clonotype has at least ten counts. The CDR3 protein is CASSHSLGYTF. The CDR3 DNA follows: TGTGCCAGCAGCCACAGTCTTGGCTACACCTTC. The rearrangement links TRBV3-1 to TRBJ1-2, with D unresolved. The CDR3 contains 11 residues. V gave up 3 bases and J gave up 7 bases, with 6 bases separating them. The germline CDR1 and CDR2 sequences are LGHDT and YNNKEL (reference sequence).

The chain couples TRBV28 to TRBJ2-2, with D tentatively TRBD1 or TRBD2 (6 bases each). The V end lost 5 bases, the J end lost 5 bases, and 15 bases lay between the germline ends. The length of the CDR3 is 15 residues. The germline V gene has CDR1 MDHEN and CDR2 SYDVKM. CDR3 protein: CASSMRGVRTGELFF. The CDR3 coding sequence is TGTGCCAGCAGTATGAGGGGGGTTCGAACCGGGGAGCTGTTTTTT.

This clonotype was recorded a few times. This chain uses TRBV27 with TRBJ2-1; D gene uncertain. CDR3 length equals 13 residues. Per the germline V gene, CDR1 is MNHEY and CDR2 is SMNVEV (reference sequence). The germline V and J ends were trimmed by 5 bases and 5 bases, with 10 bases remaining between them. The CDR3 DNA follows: TGTGCCAGCAGTGATCTAATGAACAATGAGCAGTTCTTC. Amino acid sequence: CASSDLMNNEQFF.

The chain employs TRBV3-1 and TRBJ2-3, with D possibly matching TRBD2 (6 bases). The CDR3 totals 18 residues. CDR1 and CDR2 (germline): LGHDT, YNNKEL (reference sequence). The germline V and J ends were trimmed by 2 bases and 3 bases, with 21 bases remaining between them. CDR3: CASSQFTPTRRGTDTQYF. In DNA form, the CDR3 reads TGTGCCAGCAGCCAATTTACCCCCACTAGACGGGGGACAGATACGCAGTATTTT.

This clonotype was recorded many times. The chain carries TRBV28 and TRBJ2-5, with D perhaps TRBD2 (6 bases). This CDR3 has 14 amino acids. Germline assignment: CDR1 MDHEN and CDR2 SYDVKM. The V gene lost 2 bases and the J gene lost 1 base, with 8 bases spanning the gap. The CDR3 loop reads CASSLGGIQETQYF. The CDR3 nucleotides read TGTGCCAGCAGTTTAGGGGGGATCCAAGAGACCCAGTACTTC.

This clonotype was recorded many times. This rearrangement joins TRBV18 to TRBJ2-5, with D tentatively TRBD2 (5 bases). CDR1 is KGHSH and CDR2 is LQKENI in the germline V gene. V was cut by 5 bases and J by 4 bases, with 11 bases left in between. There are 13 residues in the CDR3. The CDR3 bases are TGTGCCAGCTCATTACACCGGGGAGAGACCCAGTACTTC. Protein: CASSLHRGETQYF.

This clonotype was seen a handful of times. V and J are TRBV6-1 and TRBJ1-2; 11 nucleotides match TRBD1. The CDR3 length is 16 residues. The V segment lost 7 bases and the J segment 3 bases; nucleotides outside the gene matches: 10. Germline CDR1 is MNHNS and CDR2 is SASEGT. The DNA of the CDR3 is TGTGCCAGCACTTCCGGGACAGGGGGTAGTCACTATGGCTACACCTTC. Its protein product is CASTSGTGGSHYGYTF.

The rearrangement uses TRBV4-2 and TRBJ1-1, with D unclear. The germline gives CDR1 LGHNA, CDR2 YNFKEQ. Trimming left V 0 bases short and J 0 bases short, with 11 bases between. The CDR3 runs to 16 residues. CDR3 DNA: TGTGCCAGCAGCCAAGAAGCAGGCAGATTGAACACTGAAGCTTTCTTT. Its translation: CASSQEAGRLNTEAFF.

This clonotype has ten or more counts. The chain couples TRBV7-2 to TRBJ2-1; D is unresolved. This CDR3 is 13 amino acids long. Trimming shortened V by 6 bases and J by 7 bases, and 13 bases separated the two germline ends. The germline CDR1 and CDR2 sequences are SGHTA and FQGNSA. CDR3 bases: TGTGCCAGCAGTCTCCCTGGTCGGAATGAGCAGTTCTTC. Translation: CASSLPGRNEQFF.

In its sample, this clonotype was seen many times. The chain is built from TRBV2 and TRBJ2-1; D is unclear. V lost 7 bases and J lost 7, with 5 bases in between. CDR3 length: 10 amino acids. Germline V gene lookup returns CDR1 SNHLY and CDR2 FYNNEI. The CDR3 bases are TGTGCCAGCATCGTTAATGAGCAGTTCTTC. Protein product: CASIVNEQFF.

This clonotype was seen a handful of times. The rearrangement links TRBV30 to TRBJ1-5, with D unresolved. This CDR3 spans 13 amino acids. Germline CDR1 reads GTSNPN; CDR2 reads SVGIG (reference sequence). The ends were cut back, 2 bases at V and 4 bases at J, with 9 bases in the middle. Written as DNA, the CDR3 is TGTGCCTGGAGTCCCGGGGTGAATCAGCCCCAGCATTTT. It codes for CAWSPGVNQPQHF.

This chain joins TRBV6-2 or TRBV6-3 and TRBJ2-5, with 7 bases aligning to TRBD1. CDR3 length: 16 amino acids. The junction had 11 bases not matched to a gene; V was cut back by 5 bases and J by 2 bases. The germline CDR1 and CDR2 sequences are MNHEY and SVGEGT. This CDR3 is CASSDPRTGVQETQYF. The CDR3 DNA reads TGTGCCAGCAGTGATCCCCGGACAGGCGTTCAAGAGACCCAGTACTTC.

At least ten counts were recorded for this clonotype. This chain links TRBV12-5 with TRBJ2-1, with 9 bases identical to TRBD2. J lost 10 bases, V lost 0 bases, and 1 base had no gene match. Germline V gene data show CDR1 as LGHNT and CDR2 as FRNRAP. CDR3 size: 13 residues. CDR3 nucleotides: TGTGCTAGTGGTTTGGTAGGGACTAGCGAGCAGTTCTTC. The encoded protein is CASGLVGTSEQFF.

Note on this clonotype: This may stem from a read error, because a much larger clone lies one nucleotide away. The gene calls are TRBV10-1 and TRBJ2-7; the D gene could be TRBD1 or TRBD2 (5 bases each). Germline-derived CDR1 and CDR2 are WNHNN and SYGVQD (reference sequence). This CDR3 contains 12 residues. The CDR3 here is CTTRGRGYEQYF. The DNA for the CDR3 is TGCACCACTAGGGGACGTGGGTACGAGCAGTACTTC.

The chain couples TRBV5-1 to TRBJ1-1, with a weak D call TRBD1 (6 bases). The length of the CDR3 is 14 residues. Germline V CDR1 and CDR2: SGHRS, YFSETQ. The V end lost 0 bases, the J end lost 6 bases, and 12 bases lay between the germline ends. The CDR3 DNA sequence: TGCGCCAGCAGCTTGGTTGGGGGCGAGGCTGAAGCTTTCTTT. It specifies CASSLVGGEAEAFF.

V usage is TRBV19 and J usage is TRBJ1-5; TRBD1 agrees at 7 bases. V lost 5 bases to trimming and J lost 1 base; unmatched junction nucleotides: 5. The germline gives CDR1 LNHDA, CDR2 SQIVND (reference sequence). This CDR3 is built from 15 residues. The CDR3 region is CASSSQGRSNQPQHF. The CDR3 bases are TGTGCCAGTAGTTCACAGGGGAGGAGCAATCAGCCCCAGCATTTT. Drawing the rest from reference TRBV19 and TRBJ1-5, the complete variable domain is DGGITQSPKYLFRKEGQNVTLSCEQNLNHDAMYWYRQDPGQGLRLIYYSQIVNDFQKGDIAEGYSVSREKKESFPLTVTSAQKNPTAFYLCASSSQGRSNQPQHFGDGTRLSIL.

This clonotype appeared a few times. As DNA, the CDR3 is TGTGCCACCAGTGCCGGGACTAGCTCCTACAATGAGCAGTTCTTC. Translation gives CATSAGTSSYNEQFF. This chain joins TRBV24-1 and TRBJ2-1; 8 bases fit TRBD2. Germline V CDR1 and CDR2: KGHDR, SFDVKD. The V gene end was trimmed by 5 bases and the J gene end by 0 bases; junction bases not matched to a gene: 2. The CDR3 totals 15 residues.

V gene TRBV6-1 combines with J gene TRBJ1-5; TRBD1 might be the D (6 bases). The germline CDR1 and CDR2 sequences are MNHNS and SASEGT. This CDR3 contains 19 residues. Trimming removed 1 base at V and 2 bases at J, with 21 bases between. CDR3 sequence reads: CASSEVQGLGDTRNQPQHF. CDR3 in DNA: TGTGCCAGCAGTGAAGTTCAGGGGTTGGGAGATACTCGCAATCAGCCCCAGCATTTT.

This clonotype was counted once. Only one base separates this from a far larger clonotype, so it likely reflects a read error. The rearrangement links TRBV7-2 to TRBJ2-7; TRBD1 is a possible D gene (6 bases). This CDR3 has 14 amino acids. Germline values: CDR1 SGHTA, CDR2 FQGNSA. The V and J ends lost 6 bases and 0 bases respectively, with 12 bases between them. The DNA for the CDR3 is TGTGCCAGCAGTCTCGCGGACAGCTCCTACGAGCAGTACTTC. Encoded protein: CASSLADSSYEQYF.

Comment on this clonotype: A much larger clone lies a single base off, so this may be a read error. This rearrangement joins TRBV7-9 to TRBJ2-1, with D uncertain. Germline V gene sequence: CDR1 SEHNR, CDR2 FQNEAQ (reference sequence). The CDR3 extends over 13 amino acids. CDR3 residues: CAGSLVSLNEQFF. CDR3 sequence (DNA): TGTGCCGGCAGCTTAGTGTCCCTCAATGAGCAGTTCTTC.

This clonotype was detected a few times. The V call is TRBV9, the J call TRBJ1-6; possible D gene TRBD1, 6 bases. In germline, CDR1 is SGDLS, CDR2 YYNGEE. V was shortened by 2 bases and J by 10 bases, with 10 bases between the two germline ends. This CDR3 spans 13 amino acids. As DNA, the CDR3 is TGTGCCAGCAGCGTCGGAGGGGGGTCACCCCTCCACTTT. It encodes CASSVGGGSPLHF. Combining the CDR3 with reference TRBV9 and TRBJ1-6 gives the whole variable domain DSGVTQTPKHLITATGQRVTLRCSPRSGDLSVYWYQQSLDQGLQFLIQYYNGEERAKGNILERFSAQQFPDLHSELNLSSLELGDSALYFCASSVGGGSPLHFGNGTRLTVT.

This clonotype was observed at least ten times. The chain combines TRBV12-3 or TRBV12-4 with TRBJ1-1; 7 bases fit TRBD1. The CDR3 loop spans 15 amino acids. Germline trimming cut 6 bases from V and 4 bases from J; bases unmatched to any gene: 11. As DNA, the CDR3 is TGTGCCAGCAGGTCAAGACAGGGAACAGGCACTGAAGCTTTCTTT. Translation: CASRSRQGTGTEAFF.

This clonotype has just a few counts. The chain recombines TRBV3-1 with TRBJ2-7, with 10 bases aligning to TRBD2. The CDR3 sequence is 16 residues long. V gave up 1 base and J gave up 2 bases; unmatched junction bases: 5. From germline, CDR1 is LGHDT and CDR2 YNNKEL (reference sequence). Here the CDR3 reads CASSQGFLAGAYEQYF. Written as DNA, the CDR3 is TGTGCCAGCAGCCAAGGGTTCCTAGCGGGGGCCTACGAGCAGTACTTC.